A selection of T cell receptor beta chains follows, all from one sample in a study of neurological immune-mediated disorders. A single record per CDR3 protein comes from TCRdb applying MiXCR to the 5' RACE reads. In the table there are roughly 60,000 distinct CDR3 sequences, roughly an eighth of which are singletons. Sequenced input: PBMCs. The receptors come from a man in his 60s in good health. CDR3s include the opening cysteine and the closing phenylalanine or tryptophan. Each record gives: D gene, J gene, V gene, clone size, CDR3 protein, CDR3 DNA. D genes are given only for firm matches. Not all rows give a size; the values are once, few, many and, for expanded clones, a class.

D: TRBD1
J: TRBJ1-2
V: TRBV20-1
size: many
CDR3: CSAQGARGYTF
DNA: TGCAGTGCTCAGGGGGCAAGAGGCTACACCTTC

D: TRBD1
J: TRBJ2-7
V: TRBV14
size: -
CDR3: CARSLTGSDYEQDF
DNA: TGTGCCAGGAGCCTGACAGGGTCTGACTACGAGCAGGACTTC

D: -
J: TRBJ1-1
V: TRBV7-2
size: many
CDR3: CASSLYGIETEAFF
DNA: TGTGCCAGCAGCTTATATGGGATTGAGACTGAAGCTTTCTTT

D: -
J: TRBJ2-7
V: TRBV7-2
size: many
CDR3: CASSFSEAYEQYF
DNA: TGTGCCAGCAGCTTTAGCGAGGCCTACGAGCAGTACTTC

D: -
J: TRBJ2-7
V: TRBV5-1
size: many
CDR3: CASGTSTSSEQYF
DNA: TGCGCCAGCGGGACATCGACATCGAGCGAGCAGTACTTC

D: -
J: TRBJ2-1
V: TRBV12-3/TRBV12-4
size: many
CDR3: CASSRGPHSYNEQFF
DNA: TGTGCCAGCTCGCGGGGGCCCCACTCCTACAATGAGCAGTTCTTC

D: -
J: TRBJ2-1
V: TRBV5-1
size: few
CDR3: CASSSMGAGYNEQFF
DNA: TGCGCCAGCAGTTCGATGGGGGCGGGGTACAATGAGCAGTTCTTC

D: -
J: TRBJ2-3
V: TRBV20-1
size: few
CDR3: CSAPMEGVTDTQYF
DNA: TGCAGTGCTCCTATGGAGGGCGTCACAGATACGCAGTATTTT

D: TRBD2
J: TRBJ2-1
V: TRBV20-1
size: few
CDR3: CSARVLAGANNEQFF
DNA: TGCAGTGCTAGGGTGTTAGCGGGGGCGAACAATGAGCAGTTCTTC

D: -
J: TRBJ2-2
V: TRBV24-1
size: many
CDR3: CATSGVGGMTGELFF
DNA: TGTGCCACCAGTGGAGTTGGGGGTATGACCGGGGAGCTGTTTTTT

D: TRBD1
J: TRBJ1-5
V: TRBV15
size: many
CDR3: CATSRTGASNQPQHF
DNA: TGTGCCACCAGCAGGACAGGGGCCAGCAATCAGCCCCAGCATTTT

D: TRBD1
J: TRBJ2-5
V: TRBV28
size: many
CDR3: CASSPGGGDQTQYF
DNA: TGTGCCAGCAGTCCAGGGGGCGGGGATCAGACCCAGTACTTC

D: -
J: TRBJ1-1
V: TRBV5-1
size: once
CDR3: CASSFASGLSTEAFF
DNA: TGCGCCAGCAGCTTTGCCTCAGGCCTGAGCACTGAAGCATTCTTT

D: -
J: TRBJ2-1
V: TRBV5-5
size: many
CDR3: CASSLSARGNDNEQFF
DNA: TGTGCCAGCAGCTTGTCGGCTAGGGGTAACGACAATGAGCAGTTCTTC

D: -
J: TRBJ1-6
V: TRBV6-5
size: many
CDR3: CASSYRARPSSYNSPLHF
DNA: TGTGCCAGCAGTTACAGGGCCCGTCCAAGCTCCTATAATTCACCCCTCCACTTT

D: TRBD2
J: TRBJ2-1
V: TRBV20-1
size: many
CDR3: CSARPGLAAMPGQFF
DNA: TGCAGTGCTAGACCGGGACTAGCTGCAATGCCGGGGCAGTTCTTC

D: TRBD2
J: TRBJ2-7
V: TRBV5-5
size: many
CDR3: CASSSKLSGLAVSYEQYF
DNA: TGTGCCAGCAGCTCCAAACTCTCCGGACTAGCGGTCTCCTACGAGCAGTACTTC

D: TRBD1
J: TRBJ1-1
V: TRBV27
size: -
CDR3: CASSFWDRVNDAFF
DNA: TGTGCCAGCAGTTTTTGGGACAGGGTAAATGATGCTTTCTTT

D: TRBD1
J: TRBJ2-3
V: TRBV6-5
size: -
CDR3: CATRPPGGGTDTQYF
DNA: TGTGCCACCCGACCCCCAGGGGGTGGCACAGATACGCAGTATTTT

D: -
J: TRBJ1-1
V: TRBV12-3/TRBV12-4
size: -
CDR3: CASSSDTSTEAFF
DNA: TGTGCCAGCAGTTCGGACACGAGCACTGAAGCTTTCTTT

D: -
J: TRBJ2-7
V: TRBV25-1
size: many
CDR3: CASRNRLYEQYF
DNA: TGTGCCAGCAGAAACAGGCTGTACGAGCAGTACTTC

D: TRBD2
J: TRBJ2-1
V: TRBV6-6
size: many
CDR3: CASSYGASGLRDEQFF
DNA: TGTGCCAGCAGTTACGGTGCTAGCGGCCTTAGGGATGAGCAGTTCTTC

D: TRBD1
J: TRBJ1-2
V: TRBV5-6
size: many
CDR3: CASSRDRNYGYTF
DNA: TGTGCCAGCAGTCGGGACAGGAACTATGGCTACACCTTC

D: -
J: TRBJ2-3
V: TRBV2
size: many
CDR3: CASSEARGPATQYF
DNA: TGTGCCAGCAGTGAAGCGAGGGGCCCTGCTACGCAGTATTTT

D: -
J: TRBJ1-1
V: TRBV9
size: many
CDR3: CASSARGGYTEAFF
DNA: TGTGCCAGCAGCGCCAGGGGAGGGTACACTGAAGCTTTCTTT

D: -
J: TRBJ1-3
V: TRBV20-1
size: many
CDR3: CSARDLGASGNTIYF
DNA: TGCAGTGCTAGAGACCTCGGGGCCTCTGGAAACACCATATATTTT

D: -
J: TRBJ2-6
V: TRBV19
size: many
CDR3: CASSGRGDLGANVLTF
DNA: TGTGCCAGTAGTGGACGGGGTGACCTCGGGGCCAACGTCCTGACTTTC

D: TRBD2
J: TRBJ2-5
V: TRBV20-1
size: many
CDR3: CSASVLAGGPQETQYF
DNA: TGCAGTGCTAGCGTGCTAGCGGGGGGGCCCCAAGAGACCCAGTACTTC